These 4 T cell receptor beta chains share one sample of origin, sequenced in a study of cytomegalovirus exposure and HLA in healthy donors. Primers: 60 Vbeta forward and 13 Jbeta reverse. Profiling relied on immunoSEQ multiplex PCR, and the TCRdb table lists in-frame clones only, not all of them. Of 150,000 to 200,000 clones detected, about three quarters appear once; the ten largest clones hold 4.7%. Specimen: PBMCs. The receptors come from a man between 18 and 29 years old in good health and CMV-seropositive.

CDR3 protein: CASSIANSRSYLFF. In DNA, the CDR3 is TGTGCCAGTAGTATCGCGAACAGCCGCTCTTATCTGTTTTTT. V gene TRBV19 combines with J gene TRBJ1-4; no clear D. The germline CDR1 and CDR2 sequences are LNHDA and SQIVND (reference sequence). The CDR3 spans 14 residues. Trimming pared 3 bases from V and 14 bases from J, leaving 19 bases between.

This clone was detected only a few times. The J gene is TRBJ2-3, the V gene TRBV5-4; 12 nucleotides line up with TRBD2. The ends lost 1 base at V and 5 bases at J; junction bases unmatched: 2. This CDR3 has 15 residues. Germline V lookup: CDR1 SGHNT, CDR2 YYREEE (reference sequence). CDR3 DNA: TGTGCCAGCAGCTTGAAACTAGCGGGGGGAGATACGCAGTATTTT. This codes for CASSLKLAGGDTQYF.

About this clone: Other nucleotide sequences from this sample produce the same CDR3. The V gene is TRBV4-1, the J gene TRBJ1-1; D is unclear. Trimming shortened V by 0 bases and J by 1 base, and 6 bases separated the two germline ends. The V gene's germline CDR1 is MGHRA and CDR2 YSYEKL. The CDR3 has 14 residues. The CDR3, as DNA: TGCGCCAGCAGCCAAGATCCCGGGAACACTGAAGCTTTCTTT. Amino acid sequence: CASSQDPGNTEAFF.

This clone was seen only once. The J gene is TRBJ1-4, the V gene TRBV19; maybe TRBD1 (6 bases). Between the trimmed V and J ends, which lost 2 bases and 0 bases, there was a span of 10 bases. Germline loops: CDR1 LNHDA, CDR2 SQIVND (reference sequence). The CDR3 contains 16 residues. In DNA form, the CDR3 reads TGTGCCAGTAGTATACCAGGGGAAGCAACTAATGAAAAACTGTTTTTT. It translates to CASSIPGEATNEKLFF. Filled out from reference TRBV19 and TRBJ1-4, the complete variable domain reads DGGITQSPKYLFRKEGQNVTLSCEQNLNHDAMYWYRQDPGQGLRLIYYSQIVNDFQKGDIAEGYSVSREKKESFPLTVTSAQKNPTAFYLCASSIPGEATNEKLFFGSGTQLSVL.